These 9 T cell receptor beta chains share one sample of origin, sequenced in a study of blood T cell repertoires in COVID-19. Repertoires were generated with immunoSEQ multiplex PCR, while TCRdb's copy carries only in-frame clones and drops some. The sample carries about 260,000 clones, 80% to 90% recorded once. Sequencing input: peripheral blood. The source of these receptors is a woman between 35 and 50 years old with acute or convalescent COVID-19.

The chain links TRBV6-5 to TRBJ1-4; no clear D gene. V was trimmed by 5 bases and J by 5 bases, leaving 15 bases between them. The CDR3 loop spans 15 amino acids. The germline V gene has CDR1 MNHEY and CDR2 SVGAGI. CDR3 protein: CASSPGGSGNEKLFF. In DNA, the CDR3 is TGTGCCAGCAGTCCCGGAGGGTCGGGGAATGAAAAACTGTTTTTT.

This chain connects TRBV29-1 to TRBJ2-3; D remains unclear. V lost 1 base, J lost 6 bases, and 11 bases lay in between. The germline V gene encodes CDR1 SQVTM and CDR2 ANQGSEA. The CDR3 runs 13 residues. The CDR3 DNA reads TGCAGCGTTGAAGGGCCTTTCGATGATACGCAGTATTTT. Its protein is CSVEGPFDDTQYF.

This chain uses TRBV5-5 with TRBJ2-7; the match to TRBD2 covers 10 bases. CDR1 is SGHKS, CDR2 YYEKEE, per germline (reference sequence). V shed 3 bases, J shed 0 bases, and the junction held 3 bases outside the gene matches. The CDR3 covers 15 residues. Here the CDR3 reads CASSYSGGSSYEQYV. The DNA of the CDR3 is TGTGCCAGCAGCTATAGCGGGGGGAGCTCCTACGAGCAGTACGTC.

CDR3 loop: CASSTGLAGAAETQYF. In DNA form, the CDR3 reads TGCGCCAGCAGCACCGGACTAGCGGGGGCCGCAGAGACCCAGTACTTC. V gene TRBV10-2 combines with J gene TRBJ2-5, with 13 positions matching TRBD2. Unmatched junction bases numbered 8, after V lost 6 bases and J lost 4 bases. There are 16 residues in the CDR3. The germline gives CDR1 WSHSY, CDR2 SAAADI.

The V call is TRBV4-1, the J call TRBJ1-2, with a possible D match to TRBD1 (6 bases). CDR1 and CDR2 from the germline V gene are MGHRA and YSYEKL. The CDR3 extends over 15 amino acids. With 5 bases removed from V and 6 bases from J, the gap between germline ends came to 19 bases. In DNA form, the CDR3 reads TGCGCCAGCAGCACTATCGGGACAAGCCTAAATGGCTACACCTTC. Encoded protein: CASSTIGTSLNGYTF.

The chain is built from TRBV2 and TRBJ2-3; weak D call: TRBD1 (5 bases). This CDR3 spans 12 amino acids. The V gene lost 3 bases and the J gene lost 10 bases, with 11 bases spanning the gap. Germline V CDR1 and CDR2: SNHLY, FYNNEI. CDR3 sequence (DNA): TGTGCCAGCAGTGAGATAGGGGCGGCGCAGTATTTT. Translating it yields CASSEIGAAQYF. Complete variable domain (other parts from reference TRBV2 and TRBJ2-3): EPEVTQTPSHQVTQMGQEVILRCVPISNHLYFYWYRQILGQKVEFLVSFYNNEISEKSEIFDDQFSVERPDGSNFTLKIRSTKLEDSAMYFCASSEIGAAQYFGPGTRLTVL.

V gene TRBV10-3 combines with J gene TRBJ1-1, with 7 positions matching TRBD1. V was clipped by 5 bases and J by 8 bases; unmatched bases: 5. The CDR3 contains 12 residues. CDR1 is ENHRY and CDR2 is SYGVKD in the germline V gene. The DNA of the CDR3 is TGTGCCATCAGTTCGGGGGACAGAGAAGCTTTCTTT. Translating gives CAISSGDREAFF.

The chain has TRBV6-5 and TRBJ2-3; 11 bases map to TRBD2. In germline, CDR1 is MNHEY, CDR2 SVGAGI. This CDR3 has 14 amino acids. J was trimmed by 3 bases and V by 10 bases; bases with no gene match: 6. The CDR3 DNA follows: TGTGCCACCGTAGCGGGGGGGTGGACAGATACGCAGTATTTT. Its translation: CATVAGGWTDTQYF.

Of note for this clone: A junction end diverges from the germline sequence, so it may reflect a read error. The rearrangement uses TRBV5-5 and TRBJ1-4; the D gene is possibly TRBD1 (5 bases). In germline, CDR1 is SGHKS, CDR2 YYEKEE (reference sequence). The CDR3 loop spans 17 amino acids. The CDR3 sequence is CASSPISQRPGGGKTVF. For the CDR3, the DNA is TGTGCCAGCAGCCCGATCTCCCAGAGACCCGGGGGAGGAAAAACTGTTTTT.